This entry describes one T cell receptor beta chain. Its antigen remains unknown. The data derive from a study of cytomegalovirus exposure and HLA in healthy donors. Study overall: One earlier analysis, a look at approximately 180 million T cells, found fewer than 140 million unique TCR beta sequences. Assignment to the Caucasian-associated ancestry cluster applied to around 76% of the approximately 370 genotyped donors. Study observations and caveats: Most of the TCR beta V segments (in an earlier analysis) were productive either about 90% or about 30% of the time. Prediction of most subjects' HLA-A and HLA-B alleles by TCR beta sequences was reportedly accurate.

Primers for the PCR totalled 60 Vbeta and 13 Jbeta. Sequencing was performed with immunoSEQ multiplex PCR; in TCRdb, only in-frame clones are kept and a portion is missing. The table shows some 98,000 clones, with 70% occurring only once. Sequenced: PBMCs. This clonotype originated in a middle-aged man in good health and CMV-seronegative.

The CDR3, as DNA: TGTGCCAGCAGCAAAGTGGGAGGGGCCACGTTTCTCACAGATACGCAGTATTTT. Its translation: CASSKVGGATFLTDTQYF. V gene TRBV21-1 combines with J gene TRBJ2-3; TRBD2, as called in the table, went unchecked against the DNA. TRBV21-1 is shown as a pseudogene. This CDR3 contains 18 residues.